This TCR beta chain was recovered during a study of T-cell reconstitution after alpha-beta-depleted transplantation in children. It was with unique molecular identifiers that the TCRbeta library was prepared. Each CDR3 protein is one row after TCRdb ran MiXCR on the PCR reads. The sample lists about 610,000 distinct CDR3 sequences, 10% seen once, with less than 5% in the top ten. This clonotype was detected only a few times. The input for sequencing was PBMCs from the stem cell graft donor, taken from the stem cell graft. The receptor was isolated from a human donor who donated a stem cell graft to a child with acute myeloid leukemia.

CDR3 amino acids: CASSRGTGTSGPGIKNIQYF. The CDR3, as DNA: TGCGCCAGCAGCCGAGGTACCGGGACTAGCGGGCCCGGGATTAAAAACATTCAGTACTTC. This rearrangement joins TRBV4-3 to TRBJ2-4; TRBD2 matches at 12 bases. V shed 4 bases, J shed 4 bases, and the junction held 17 bases outside the gene matches. The germline CDR1 and CDR2 sequences are LGHNA and YSLEER. This CDR3 has 20 residues.